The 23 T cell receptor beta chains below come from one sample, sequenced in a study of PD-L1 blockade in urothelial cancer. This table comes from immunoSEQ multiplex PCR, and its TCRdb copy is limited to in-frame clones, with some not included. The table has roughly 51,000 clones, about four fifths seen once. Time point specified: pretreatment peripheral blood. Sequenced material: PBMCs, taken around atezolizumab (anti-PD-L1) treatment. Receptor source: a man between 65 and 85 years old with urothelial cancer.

The CDR3 DNA reads as TGTGCCAGCAGCCCCGATTCAGGAAGCTCCTACGAGCAGTACTTC. It translates to CASSPDSGSSYEQYF. The genes are TRBV6-5 and TRBJ2-7; no clear D. The V gene lost 6 bases and the J gene lost 0 bases, with 15 bases spanning the gap. CDR1 is MNHEY and CDR2 is SVGAGI in the germline V gene. The CDR3 runs to 15 residues.

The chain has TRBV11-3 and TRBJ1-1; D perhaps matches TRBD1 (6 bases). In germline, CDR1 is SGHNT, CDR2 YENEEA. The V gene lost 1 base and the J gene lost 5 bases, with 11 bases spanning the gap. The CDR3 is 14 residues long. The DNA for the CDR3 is TGTGCCAGCAGCTTAGCATCAGGGGTTACTGAAGCTTTCTTT. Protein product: CASSLASGVTEAFF. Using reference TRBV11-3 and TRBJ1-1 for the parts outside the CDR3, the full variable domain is EAGVVQSPRYKIIEKKQPVAFWCNPISGHNTLYWYLQNLGQGPELLIRYENEEAVDDSQLPKDRFSAERLKGVDSTLKIQPAELGDSAVYLCASSLASGVTEAFFGQGTRLTVV.

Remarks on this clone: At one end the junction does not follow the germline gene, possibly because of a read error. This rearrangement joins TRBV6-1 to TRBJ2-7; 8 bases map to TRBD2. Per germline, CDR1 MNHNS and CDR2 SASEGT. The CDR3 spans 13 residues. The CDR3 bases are TGTGCCAGCAGTGAAGTAGGCGGGAGGAACCACTGGTTC. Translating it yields CASSEVGGRNHWF.

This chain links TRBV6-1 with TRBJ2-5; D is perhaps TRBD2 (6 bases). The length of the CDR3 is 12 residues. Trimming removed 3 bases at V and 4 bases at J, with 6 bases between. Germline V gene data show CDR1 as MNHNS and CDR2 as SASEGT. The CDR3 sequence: CASSEGGETQYF. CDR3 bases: TGTGCCAGCAGTGAGGGGGGAGAGACCCAGTACTTC.

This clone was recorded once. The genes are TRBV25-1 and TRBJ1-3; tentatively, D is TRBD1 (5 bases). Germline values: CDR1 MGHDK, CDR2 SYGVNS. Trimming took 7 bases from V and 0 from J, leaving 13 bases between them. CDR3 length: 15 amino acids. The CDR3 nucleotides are TGTGCCAGCACTCCCCCAGGGCGCTCTGGAAACACCATATATTTT. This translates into CASTPPGRSGNTIYF.

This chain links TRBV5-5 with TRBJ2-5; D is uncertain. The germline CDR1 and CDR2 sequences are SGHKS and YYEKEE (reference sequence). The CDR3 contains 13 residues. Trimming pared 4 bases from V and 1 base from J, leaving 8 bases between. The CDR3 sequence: CASSPRSQETQYF. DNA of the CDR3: TGTGCCAGCAGCCCCAGGTCCCAAGAGACCCAGTACTTC.

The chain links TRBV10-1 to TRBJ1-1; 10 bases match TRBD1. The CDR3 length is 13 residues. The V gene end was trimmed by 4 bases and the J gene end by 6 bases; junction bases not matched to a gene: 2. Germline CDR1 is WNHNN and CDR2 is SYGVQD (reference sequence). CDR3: CASSGDRGAEAFF. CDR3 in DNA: TGCGCCAGCAGTGGGGACAGGGGCGCTGAAGCTTTCTTT.

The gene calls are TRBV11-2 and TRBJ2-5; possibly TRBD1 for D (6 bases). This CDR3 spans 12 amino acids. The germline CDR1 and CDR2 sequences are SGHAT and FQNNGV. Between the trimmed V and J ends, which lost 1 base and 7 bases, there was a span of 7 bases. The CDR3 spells CASSLGDTTQYF. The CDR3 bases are TGTGCCAGCAGCTTAGGGGACACGACCCAGTACTTC.

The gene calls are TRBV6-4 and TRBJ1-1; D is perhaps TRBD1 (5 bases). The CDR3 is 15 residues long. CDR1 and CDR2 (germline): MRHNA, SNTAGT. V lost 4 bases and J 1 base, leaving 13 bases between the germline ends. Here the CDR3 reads CASSAGGGENTEAFF. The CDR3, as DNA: TGTGCCAGCAGTGCCGGGGGGGGTGAGAACACTGAAGCTTTCTTT.

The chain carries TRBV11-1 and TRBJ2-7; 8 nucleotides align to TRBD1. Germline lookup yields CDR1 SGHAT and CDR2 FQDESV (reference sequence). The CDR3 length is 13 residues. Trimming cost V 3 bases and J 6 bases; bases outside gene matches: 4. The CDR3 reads CASSFPGGGEQYF. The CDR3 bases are TGTGCCAGCAGCTTCCCAGGGGGCGGCGAGCAGTACTTC.

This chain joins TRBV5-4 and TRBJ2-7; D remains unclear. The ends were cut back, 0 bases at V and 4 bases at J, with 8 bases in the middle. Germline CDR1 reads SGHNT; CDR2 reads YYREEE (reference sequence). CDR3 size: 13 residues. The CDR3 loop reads CASSLAGPYEQYF. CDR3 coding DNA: TGTGCCAGCAGCTTGGCGGGTCCATACGAGCAGTACTTC.

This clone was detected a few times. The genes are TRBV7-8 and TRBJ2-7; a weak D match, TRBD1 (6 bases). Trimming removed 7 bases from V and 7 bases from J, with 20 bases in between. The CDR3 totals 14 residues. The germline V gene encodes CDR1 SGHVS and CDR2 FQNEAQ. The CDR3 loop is CASTAQGDGEEQYF. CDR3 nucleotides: TGTGCCAGCACCGCACAGGGTGACGGCGAAGAGCAGTACTTC.

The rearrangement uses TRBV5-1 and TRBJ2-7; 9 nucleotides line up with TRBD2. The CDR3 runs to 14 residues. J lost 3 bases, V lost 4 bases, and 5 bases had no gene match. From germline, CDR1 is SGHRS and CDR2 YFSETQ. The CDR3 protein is CASSLSGSGYEQYF. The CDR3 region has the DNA TGCGCCAGCAGCCTTAGCGGGAGTGGCTACGAGCAGTACTTC.

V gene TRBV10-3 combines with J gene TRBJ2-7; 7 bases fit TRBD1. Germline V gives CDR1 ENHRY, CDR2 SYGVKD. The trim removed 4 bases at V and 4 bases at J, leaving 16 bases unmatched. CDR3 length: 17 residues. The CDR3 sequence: CAISALSWGTATYEQYF. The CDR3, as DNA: TGTGCCATCAGTGCTCTATCTTGGGGGACAGCGACATACGAGCAGTACTTC.

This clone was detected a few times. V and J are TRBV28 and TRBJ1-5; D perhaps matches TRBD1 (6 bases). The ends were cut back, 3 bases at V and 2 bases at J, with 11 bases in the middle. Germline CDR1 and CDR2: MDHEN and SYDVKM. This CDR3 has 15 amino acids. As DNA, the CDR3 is TGTGCCAGCAGTTTTTTGGGGGCAGGCAATCAGCCCCAGCATTTT. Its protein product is CASSFLGAGNQPQHF.

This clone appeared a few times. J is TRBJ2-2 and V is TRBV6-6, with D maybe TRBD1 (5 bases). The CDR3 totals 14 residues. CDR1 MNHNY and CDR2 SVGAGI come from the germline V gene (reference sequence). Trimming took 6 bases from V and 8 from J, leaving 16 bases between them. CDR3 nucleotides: TGTGCCAGCAGGCCTAGGGGTAACGTAGGGGAGCTGTTTTTT. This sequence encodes CASRPRGNVGELFF.

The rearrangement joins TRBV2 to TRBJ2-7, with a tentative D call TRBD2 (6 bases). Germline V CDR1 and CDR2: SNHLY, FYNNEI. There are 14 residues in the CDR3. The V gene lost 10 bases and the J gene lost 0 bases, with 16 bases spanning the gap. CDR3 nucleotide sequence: TGTGCCAATAAAAAGCGGGTCAGCTCCTACGAGCAGTACTTC. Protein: CANKKRVSSYEQYF.

The CDR3 coding sequence is TGTGCCAGCAGTGGACAGGGTGTTACACCCCTCCACTTT. This translates into CASSGQGVTPLHF. The chain combines TRBV2 with TRBJ1-6, with 7 bases lining up with TRBD1. This CDR3 is built from 13 residues. J lost 11 bases, V lost 4 bases, and 5 bases had no gene match. Germline lookup yields CDR1 SNHLY and CDR2 FYNNEI.

CDR3 coding DNA: TGTGCCAGCAATAGTGTCGGGGAGCTGTTTTTT. Its translation: CASNSVGELFF. The chain couples TRBV6-1 to TRBJ2-2; D is unresolved. The CDR3 is 11 residues long. In germline, CDR1 is MNHNS, CDR2 SASEGT. The V end was cut by 7 bases, the J end by 7 bases, with 7 bases between.

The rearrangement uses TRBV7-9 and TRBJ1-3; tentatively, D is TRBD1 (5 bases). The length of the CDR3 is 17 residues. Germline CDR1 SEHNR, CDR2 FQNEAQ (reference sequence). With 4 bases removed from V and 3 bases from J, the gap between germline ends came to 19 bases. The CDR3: CASSYSRTGLFGNTIYF. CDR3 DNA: TGTGCCAGCAGCTATAGTCGAACAGGTCTGTTTGGAAACACCATATATTTT.

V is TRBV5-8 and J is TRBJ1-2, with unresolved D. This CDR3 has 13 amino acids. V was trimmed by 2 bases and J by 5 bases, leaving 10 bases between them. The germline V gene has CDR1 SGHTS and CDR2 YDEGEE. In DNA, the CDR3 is TGTGCCAGCAGCTTCGGGTCAGCATATGGCTACACCTTC. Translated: CASSFGSAYGYTF. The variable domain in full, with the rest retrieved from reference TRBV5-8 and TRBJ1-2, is EAGVTQSPTHLIKTRGQQATLRCSPISGHTSVYWYQQALGLGLQFLLWYDEGEERNRGNFPPRFSGRQFPNYSSELNVNALELEDSALYLCASSFGSAYGYTFGSGTRLTVV.

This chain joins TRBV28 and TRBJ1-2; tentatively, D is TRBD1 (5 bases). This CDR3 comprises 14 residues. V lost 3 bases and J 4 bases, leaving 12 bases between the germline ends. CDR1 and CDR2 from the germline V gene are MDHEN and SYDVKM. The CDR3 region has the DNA TGTGCCAGCAGTTTTAATTCAGGGTTCTATGGCTACACCTTC. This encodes CASSFNSGFYGYTF.

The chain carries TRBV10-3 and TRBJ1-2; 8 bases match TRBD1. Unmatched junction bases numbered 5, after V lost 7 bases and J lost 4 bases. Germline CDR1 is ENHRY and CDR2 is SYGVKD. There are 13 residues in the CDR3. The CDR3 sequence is CAITQTGAYGYTF. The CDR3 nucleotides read TGTGCCATCACTCAGACAGGGGCCTATGGCTACACCTTC.